The 29 T cell receptor beta chains below all came from one sample that was sequenced in a study of blood T cell repertoires in COVID-19. The table came from immunoSEQ multiplex PCR; TCRdb's copy has only in-frame clones and leaves some out. Of over 120,000 clones listed, about 80% are singletons. The sequenced sample consisted of peripheral blood. These receptor sequences come from a woman of 80 years or more with acute or convalescent COVID-19.

This chain links TRBV25-1 with TRBJ2-7; tentatively, D is TRBD2 (5 bases). The germline V gene encodes CDR1 MGHDK and CDR2 SYGVNS. This CDR3 region has 15 residues. Deletions cut 3 bases from V and 3 bases from J, with 15 bases between. CDR3 in DNA: TGTGCCAGCAGTGACTCCTTTCGGGGAGACTACGAGCAGTACTTC. Protein: CASSDSFRGDYEQYF.

The rearrangement uses TRBV11-1 and TRBJ1-6; D perhaps matches TRBD1 (5 bases). This CDR3 contains 14 residues. Germline values: CDR1 SGHAT, CDR2 FQDESV (reference sequence). The V end was cut by 4 bases, the J end by 8 bases, with 12 bases between. The CDR3 loop reads CASSSDSYYSPLHF. The CDR3 DNA follows: TGTGCCAGCAGCTCTGACAGTTACTATTCACCCCTCCACTTT.

The CDR3 protein is CASTPGSGVKVGYGYTF. DNA for the CDR3: TGTGCCAGTACTCCAGGATCAGGGGTCAAAGTAGGCTATGGCTACACCTTC. The chain joins TRBV19 to TRBJ1-2, with D maybe TRBD1 (6 bases). This CDR3 contains 17 residues. The V and J ends lost 7 bases and 4 bases respectively, with 25 bases between them. Germline-derived CDR1 and CDR2 are LNHDA and SQIVND (reference sequence). The entire variable domain, with the rest obtained from reference TRBV19 and TRBJ1-2, is as follows: DGGITQSPKYLFRKEGQNVTLSCEQNLNHDAMYWYRQDPGQGLRLIYYSQIVNDFQKGDIAEGYSVSREKKESFPLTVTSAQKNPTAFYLCASTPGSGVKVGYGYTFGSGTRLTVV.

This clone was detected only once. The chain combines TRBV5-6 with TRBJ1-3, with 8 bases aligning to TRBD1. The V segment lost 4 bases and the J segment 1 base; nucleotides outside the gene matches: 4. The CDR3 runs 15 residues. The germline gives CDR1 SGHDT, CDR2 YYEEEE. CDR3 sequence: CASSRTGLSGNTIYF. The CDR3 coding sequence is TGTGCCAGCAGCCGGACAGGGTTGTCTGGAAACACCATATATTTT.

This clone was picked up a small number of times. The J gene is TRBJ2-2, the V gene TRBV6-4; 10 bases map to TRBD1. The germline CDR1 and CDR2 sequences are MRHNA and SNTAGT. V shed 4 bases, J shed 7 bases, and the junction held 3 bases outside the gene matches. This CDR3 spans 14 amino acids. The CDR3 is CASSGQGASGELFF. For the CDR3, the DNA is TGTGCCAGCAGTGGACAGGGGGCAAGCGGGGAGCTGTTTTTT.

The rearrangement joins TRBV7-9 to TRBJ2-1; D is unresolved. CDR3 size: 11 residues. CDR1 SEHNR and CDR2 FQNEAQ come from the germline V gene (reference sequence). V gave up 5 bases and J gave up 9 bases, with 8 bases separating them. This chain's CDR3 is CASSRSVEQFF. The CDR3 nucleotides read TGTGCCAGCAGCCGCTCAGTTGAGCAGTTCTTC.

The chain combines TRBV7-6 with TRBJ2-1, with TRBD1 as a possible D gene (5 bases). Trimming removed 0 bases at V and 0 bases at J, with 6 bases between. Per germline, CDR1 SGHVS and CDR2 FNYEAQ. The CDR3 contains 15 residues. The CDR3 spells CASSLAQGSYNEQFF. DNA for the CDR3: TGTGCCAGCAGCTTAGCGCAGGGCTCCTACAATGAGCAGTTCTTC.

The chain links TRBV10-3 to TRBJ1-1, with 10 bases aligning to TRBD1. V was pared by 6 bases and J by 6 bases, with 7 bases of the junction left unmatched. From germline, CDR1 is ENHRY and CDR2 SYGVKD. This CDR3 region has 14 residues. The CDR3 protein is CAISVDRGLSEAFF. Written as DNA, the CDR3 is TGTGCCATCAGCGTAGACAGGGGGCTTTCTGAAGCTTTCTTT.

The chain recombines TRBV27 with TRBJ1-4; D is perhaps TRBD1 (5 bases). The CDR3 loop spans 15 amino acids. With 2 bases removed from V and 8 bases from J, the gap between germline ends came to 15 bases. Germline V gene data show CDR1 as MNHEY and CDR2 as SMNVEV (reference sequence). The CDR3 region is CASSLRGRVGEKLFF. CDR3 DNA sequence: TGTGCCAGCAGTTTAAGGGGCAGGGTCGGCGAAAAACTGTTTTTT.

V usage is TRBV2 and J usage is TRBJ1-2; D gene ambiguous. CDR1 is SNHLY, CDR2 FYNNEI, per germline. V shed 6 bases and J shed 4 bases, with 18 bases lying between them. This CDR3 has 15 residues. The CDR3 spells CASSSGGVVSYGYTF. In nucleotides, the CDR3 is TGTGCCAGCAGCTCCGGCGGGGTTGTGTCCTATGGCTACACCTTC. The full variable domain, completed using reference TRBV2 and TRBJ1-2, is EPEVTQTPSHQVTQMGQEVILRCVPISNHLYFYWYRQILGQKVEFLVSFYNNEISEKSEIFDDQFSVERPDGSNFTLKIRSTKLEDSAMYFCASSSGGVVSYGYTFGSGTRLTVV.

The chain carries TRBV15 and TRBJ2-7; D might be TRBD1 (6 bases). The CDR3 runs 16 residues. Germline V lookup: CDR1 LNHNV, CDR2 YYDKDF (reference sequence). Trimming removed 4 bases at V and 2 bases at J, with 18 bases between. CDR3 region: CATSITGTIPPYEQYF. In nucleotides, the CDR3 is TGTGCCACCAGCATTACCGGGACAATTCCCCCCTACGAGCAGTACTTC.

In its sample, this clone was seen once. The chain has TRBV19 and TRBJ1-2; 9 bases map to TRBD1. The CDR3 loop spans 15 amino acids. CDR1 and CDR2 (germline): LNHDA, SQIVND (reference sequence). Unmatched junction bases numbered 8, after V lost 5 bases and J lost 4 bases. The CDR3 coding sequence is TGTGCCAGTAGTCGAGCCTGGACAGGGGTCTATGGCTACACCTTC. This translates into CASSRAWTGVYGYTF.

With regard to this clone: With a much larger clone just one base away, this may be a read error. The chain combines TRBV5-4 with TRBJ2-5; possible D gene TRBD2, 6 bases. This CDR3 has 14 residues. Germline CDR1 reads SGHNT; CDR2 reads YYREEE (reference sequence). V was clipped by 2 bases and J by 0 bases, with 8 bases between them. The CDR3 spells CASSLRGNQETQYF. The DNA of the CDR3 is TGTGCCAGCAGCTTACGGGGGAACCAAGAGACCCAGTACTTC.

The chain links TRBV19 to TRBJ1-1; 7 bases map to TRBD1. Trimming cost V 4 bases and J 4 bases; bases outside gene matches: 9. The germline V gene encodes CDR1 LNHDA and CDR2 SQIVND (reference sequence). This CDR3 has 15 residues. The CDR3, as DNA: TGTGCCAGTAGTAACAGACAGGGAATGGGCACTGAAGCTTTCTTT. This gives the protein CASSNRQGMGTEAFF. Complete variable domain (other parts from reference TRBV19 and TRBJ1-1): DGGITQSPKYLFRKEGQNVTLSCEQNLNHDAMYWYRQDPGQGLRLIYYSQIVNDFQKGDIAEGYSVSREKKESFPLTVTSAQKNPTAFYLCASSNRQGMGTEAFFGQGTRLTVV.

In DNA, the CDR3 is TGCAGCGGTATGGACATCCCCTACTATGGCTACACCTTC. It is translated as CSGMDIPYYGYTF. The rearrangement uses TRBV29-1 and TRBJ1-2, with a tentative D call TRBD1 (5 bases). V lost 7 bases to trimming and J lost 3 bases, with 15 bases between them. Germline assignment: CDR1 SQVTM and CDR2 ANQGSEA. This CDR3 region has 13 residues.

This chain joins TRBV3-1 (or the pseudogene TRBV3-2) and TRBJ1-4; 7 nucleotides agree with TRBD1. The germline gives CDR1 LGHDT, CDR2 YNNKEL (reference sequence). V lost 4 bases and J lost 5; bases outside the gene matches: 4. There are 14 residues in the CDR3. Here the CDR3 reads CASSLRQGNEKLFF. The DNA of the CDR3 is TGTGCCAGCAGCCTCCGACAGGGAAATGAAAAACTGTTTTTT.

CDR3 sequence (DNA): TGTGCCAGCAGTTCCCTCCGAGACGGCGGCTATGGCTACACCTTC. This gives the protein CASSSLRDGGYGYTF. This chain uses TRBV6-2 or TRBV6-3 with TRBJ1-2; D not resolved. Trimming removed 4 bases at V and 4 bases at J, with 16 bases between. CDR1 and CDR2 (germline): MNHEY, SVGEGT. CDR3 length equals 15 residues.

This rearrangement joins TRBV2 to TRBJ2-1; D is perhaps TRBD2 (6 bases). V dropped 2 bases and J dropped 4 bases, with 21 bases sitting between them. This CDR3 spans 18 amino acids. Germline V gene data show CDR1 as SNHLY and CDR2 as FYNNEI. In DNA, the CDR3 is TGTGCCAGCAGTGAAATACTCCCGGGGAGGCTACAATACAATGAGCAGTTCTTC. Amino acid sequence: CASSEILPGRLQYNEQFF.

This clone came up a few times. This rearrangement joins TRBV18 to TRBJ2-5; TRBD1 agrees at 10 bases. The V gene's germline CDR1 is KGHSH and CDR2 LQKENI. V was clipped by 3 bases and J by 3 bases; unmatched bases: 4. The CDR3 contains 15 residues. This CDR3 is CASSPRQGAKETQYF. CDR3 DNA: TGTGCCAGCTCACCCCGACAGGGGGCTAAAGAGACCCAGTACTTC.

V is TRBV5-4 and J is TRBJ1-2, with 9 bases that match TRBD1. Trimming took 3 bases from V and 4 from J; bases not matched to a gene: 10. This CDR3 region has 16 residues. CDR1 and CDR2 from the germline V gene are SGHNT and YYREEE (reference sequence). The CDR3 is CASSSDRDRVIYGYTF. The CDR3 region has the DNA TGTGCCAGCAGCTCTGACCGGGACAGGGTTATCTATGGCTACACCTTC.

The chain uses TRBV4-1 and TRBJ1-4; 7 bases are a match to TRBD1. Germline-derived CDR1 and CDR2 are MGHRA and YSYEKL. The CDR3 contains 15 residues. The ends lost 0 bases at V and 7 bases at J; junction bases unmatched: 5. Here the CDR3 reads CASSQDRGIGEKLFF. In DNA, the CDR3 is TGCGCCAGCAGCCAAGACAGGGGGATCGGTGAAAAACTGTTTTTT.

This clone came up a few times. The chain joins TRBV2 to TRBJ1-2, with TRBD1 as a possible D gene (6 bases). Germline V gives CDR1 SNHLY, CDR2 FYNNEI. The V end was cut by 6 bases, the J end by 1 base, with 12 bases between. The CDR3 totals 14 residues. The CDR3 DNA reads as TGTGCCAGCAGCGGACAGAGCTTTAACTATGGCTACACCTTC. Translation: CASSGQSFNYGYTF.

The chain employs TRBV7-2 and TRBJ2-3, with TRBD2 as a possible D gene (6 bases). The V gene lost 4 bases and the J gene lost 1 base, with 15 bases spanning the gap. This CDR3 has 16 residues. Germline CDR1 SGHTA, CDR2 FQGNSA. CDR3 coding DNA: TGTGCCAGCAGCTCAAGACTAGGTTCAGGCACAGATACGCAGTATTTT. It yields the protein CASSSRLGSGTDTQYF.

The chain combines TRBV27 with TRBJ2-7; possible D gene TRBD2, 5 bases. Germline CDR1 reads MNHEY; CDR2 reads SMNVEV (reference sequence). V lost 6 bases to trimming and J lost 3 bases, with 15 bases between them. The CDR3 is made up of 14 amino acids. The CDR3 bases are TGTGCCAGCAGCCTACATCGGGGTGGCTACGAGCAGTACTTC. It translates to CASSLHRGGYEQYF.

This clone showed up just a few times. The chain combines TRBV5-4 with TRBJ1-2; no clear D. Between the trimmed V and J ends, which lost 0 bases and 1 base, there was a span of 7 bases. The CDR3 length is 14 residues. Germline V gene sequence: CDR1 SGHNT, CDR2 YYREEE (reference sequence). The CDR3: CASSLEPVNYGYTF. For the CDR3, the DNA is TGTGCCAGCAGCTTGGAGCCCGTTAACTATGGCTACACCTTC.

The V call is TRBV7-8, the J call TRBJ2-7; D is unresolved. The germline V gene encodes CDR1 SGHVS and CDR2 FQNEAQ. The germline V and J ends were trimmed by 6 bases and 0 bases, with 15 bases remaining between them. The CDR3 sequence is 15 residues long. DNA of the CDR3: TGTGCCAGCAGTTATACAGTTTCCAGCTCCTACGAGCAGTACTTC. Translated: CASSYTVSSSYEQYF.

This chain links TRBV10-2 with TRBJ1-1; D unresolved. CDR3 length: 15 amino acids. The germline V gene has CDR1 WSHSY and CDR2 SAAADI. Between the trimmed V and J ends, which lost 8 bases and 0 bases, there was a span of 16 bases. This CDR3 is CASGGIGSLNTEAFF. The DNA for the CDR3 is TGCGCCAGCGGAGGGATTGGATCATTGAACACTGAAGCTTTCTTT.

This clone has just a few counts. The chain uses TRBV27 and TRBJ2-4, with 7 bases fitting TRBD1. This CDR3 region has 15 residues. With 4 bases clipped from V and 5 bases from J, the junction kept 8 bases outside the gene matches. The germline gives CDR1 MNHEY, CDR2 SMNVEV (reference sequence). The CDR3 nucleotides are TGTGCCAGCAGTTCCTCTGGACAGGCTCAAAACATTCAGTACTTC. Its protein product is CASSSSGQAQNIQYF.

This chain connects TRBV30 to TRBJ1-3, with D perhaps matching TRBD1 (6 bases). The CDR3 is 16 amino acids. Germline-derived CDR1 and CDR2 are GTSNPN and SVGIG (reference sequence). Trimming took off 1 base at V and 1 base at J, with 14 bases between the two ends. The CDR3 coding sequence is TGTGCCTGGAGTGGACTCAGGGGTGCGTCTGGAAACACCATATATTTT. Protein: CAWSGLRGASGNTIYF. Variable domain in full (rest from reference TRBV30 and TRBJ1-3): SQTIHQWPATLVQPVGSPLSLECTVEGTSNPNLYWYRQAAGRGLQLLFYSVGIGQISSEVPQNLSASRPQDRQFILSSKKLLLSDSGFYLCAWSGLRGASGNTIYFGEGSWLTVV.